Each of the 3 T cell receptor beta chains below was sequenced from the same sample in a study of cytomegalovirus exposure and HLA in healthy donors. The protocol was immunoSEQ multiplex PCR, while the TCRdb copy is restricted to in-frame clones and leaves out a portion. The sample has about 170,000 clones, approximately 96% seen once; the top ten hold roughly 1%. The sequenced sample was PBMCs. These receptors came from a woman in her late teens or twenties in good health and CMV-seronegative.

The chain recombines TRBV7-2 with TRBJ1-3, with D perhaps TRBD1 (6 bases). V was shortened by 1 base and J by 6 bases, with 13 bases between the two germline ends. Per germline, CDR1 SGHTA and CDR2 FQGNSA. The CDR3 is 15 amino acids. CDR3 residues: CASSLGTGTVNTIYF. The DNA of the CDR3 is TGTGCCAGCAGCTTAGGTACAGGGACCGTAAACACCATATATTTT.

The chain carries TRBV9 and TRBJ1-1; 7 bases agree with TRBD1. Germline-derived CDR1 and CDR2 are SGDLS and YYNGEE. The CDR3 runs 14 residues. J lost 6 bases, V lost 4 bases, and 9 bases had no gene match. In DNA form, the CDR3 reads TGTGCCAGCAGCCCCGCGATGCAGGGGGCTGAAGCTTTCTTT. Its translation is CASSPAMQGAEAFF.

The rearrangement links TRBV18 to TRBJ1-2; D might be TRBD1 (5 bases). The CDR3 contains 13 residues. V was trimmed by 1 base and J by 5 bases, leaving 8 bases between them. Germline V lookup: CDR1 KGHSH, CDR2 LQKENI. CDR3 sequence reads: CASSPQGAYGYTF. CDR3 DNA: TGTGCCAGCTCACCACAAGGGGCTTATGGCTACACCTTC.